The clone carrying this TCR beta chain has a handful of counts. The data stem from a study of blood T cell repertoires in COVID-19. This table comes from immunoSEQ multiplex PCR, and its TCRdb copy is limited to in-frame clones, with some not included. This table holds around 300,000 clones, 89% found once. The J segment lost 6 bases and the V segment lost 0 bases, leaving 8 bases of the junction unmatched. CDR1 is MNHEY and CDR2 is SVGEGT in the germline V gene. CDR3 length: 16 amino acids. The chain joins TRBV6-2 or TRBV6-3 to TRBJ2-5, with 9 bases fitting TRBD2. Sequencing was done on a sample of PBMCs or T cells enriched from blood (not recorded which). The source is a woman between 40 and 50 years old who had recovered from COVID-19. Here the CDR3 DNA reads TGTGCCAGCAGTTACTCGAGGCGGGAGGGTTTGAAGACCCAGTACTTC. It translates to CASSYSRREGLKTQYF.